This TCR beta chain was identified in a study of T cells in Graves' hyperthyroidism and ophthalmopathy. At the level of the study: Peripheral blood draws took place at initial diagnosis, ahead of any treatment.

Study results and caveats: It was a median around seven months before onset that the model predicted ophthalmopathy. From stable hyperthyroidism, ophthalmopathy was separated by a 13 V-J model.

This clonotype has just a few counts. Its antigen remains unidentified. The CDR3 has 14 residues. The V gene end was trimmed by 2 bases and the J gene end by 15 bases; junction bases not matched to a gene: 12. Germline loops: CDR1 MNHEY, CDR2 SVGEGT. Authors of the study amplified TCR beta CDR3 regions from RNA transcripts. When the TCR CDR3 underwent first-round RT-PCR, the HTBI primer set was used. Using its own MiXCR run on the multiplex PCR reads, TCRdb lists one record per CDR3 protein. Here the sample spans around 280,000 distinct CDR3 sequences, about an eighth being singletons. Disease duration under 2 months; hyperthyroidism patients were aged 18 to 65.

What was sequenced was blood. V gene TRBV6-2 or TRBV6-3 combines with J gene TRBJ2-1; 8 positions agree with TRBD2. This clonotype was sampled from a woman in her thirties with Graves' hyperthyroidism that later progressed to Graves' ophthalmopathy. The DNA of the CDR3 is TGTGCCAGCAGTTACAAACCGGGACTAGGGCAAAGGTTCTTC. Protein product: CASSYKPGLGQRFF.